What follows are 25 T cell receptor beta chains derived from one specimen sequenced in a study of OX40 agonist ivuxolimab in advanced cancers. Clones were sequenced by immunoSEQ multiplex PCR, and TCRdb holds only the in-frame ones, with some missing. The sample lists 100,000 to 120,000 clones, around nine tenths seen once, with approximately 0.29% in the top ten. The sample consisted of CD4+ or CD8+ T cells sorted from blood, taken in a trial of the OX40 agonist ivuxolimab. These receptors originate from an adult with an advanced solid tumor such as melanoma, head and neck, liver or kidney cancer.

The gene calls are TRBV7-3 and TRBJ2-5; no definite D call. V was trimmed by 4 bases and J by 2 bases, leaving 14 bases between them. This CDR3 contains 15 residues. The germline CDR1 and CDR2 sequences are SGHTA and FQGTGA. The CDR3 bases are TGTGCCAGCAGCTCGGGCCGACAATTACAAGAGACCCAGTACTTC. The encoded protein is CASSSGRQLQETQYF.

V and J are TRBV19 and TRBJ2-7; D is unclear. CDR3 length equals 14 residues. Trimming stripped 0 bases from V and 0 bases from J, with 6 bases between. Germline lookup yields CDR1 LNHDA and CDR2 SQIVND (reference sequence). The CDR3 spells CASSIDASSYEQYF. The DNA of the CDR3 is TGTGCCAGTAGTATAGACGCAAGCTCCTACGAGCAGTACTTC.

The chain combines TRBV28 with TRBJ1-2; the D gene is possibly TRBD1 (6 bases). CDR1 MDHEN and CDR2 SYDVKM come from the germline V gene. The germline V and J ends were trimmed by 9 bases and 3 bases, with 20 bases remaining between them. The CDR3 length is 15 residues. CDR3 amino acids: CASNPLGEGDYGYTF. The CDR3 region has the DNA TGTGCCAGTAATCCCCTTGGGGAGGGGGACTATGGCTACACCTTC.

Written as DNA, the CDR3 is TGTGCCAGCAACCCTCGACAAGGGACCTACAATGAGCAGTTCTTC. This translates into CASNPRQGTYNEQFF. The chain couples TRBV6-6 to TRBJ2-1; D is undetermined. The CDR3 is made up of 15 amino acids. Trimming shortened V by 7 bases and J by 2 bases, and 15 bases separated the two germline ends. From germline, CDR1 is MNHNY and CDR2 SVGAGI (reference sequence).

V is TRBV25-1 and J is TRBJ1-5; 9 bases map to TRBD1. Germline lookup yields CDR1 MGHDK and CDR2 SYGVNS. V dropped 8 bases and J dropped 6; count of bases not matched to a gene: 5. CDR3 length: 13 residues. CDR3 region: CASQQGAGQPQHF. CDR3 bases: TGTGCCAGCCAACAGGGGGCGGGTCAGCCCCAGCATTTT.

This clone was found once. The J gene is TRBJ1-2, the V gene TRBV5-4, with unresolved D. This CDR3 is built from 16 residues. Germline CDR1 and CDR2: SGHNT and YYREEE (reference sequence). V dropped 4 bases and J dropped 1 base, with 17 bases sitting between them. The CDR3 coding sequence is TGTGCCAGCAGCCAAGATCAACAGTTAGTTAACTATGGCTACACCTTC. This translates into CASSQDQQLVNYGYTF.

This rearrangement joins TRBV4-2 to TRBJ1-2; D uncertain. There are 12 residues in the CDR3. The germline CDR1 and CDR2 sequences are LGHNA and YNFKEQ. Trimming took off 4 bases at V and 4 bases at J, with 7 bases between the two ends. The CDR3 is CASSLDGYGYTF. CDR3 bases: TGTGCCAGCAGCCTAGACGGCTATGGCTACACCTTC.

This clone showed up just a few times. The rearrangement joins TRBV19 to TRBJ2-7; 7 bases map to TRBD2. Germline V CDR1 and CDR2: LNHDA, SQIVND (reference sequence). Trimming removed 5 bases from V and 0 bases from J; junction bases left unmatched: 10. CDR3 length equals 16 residues. Here the CDR3 reads CASSPTGGPLSYEQYF. The DNA for the CDR3 is TGTGCCAGTAGTCCCACGGGAGGCCCTCTCTCCTACGAGCAGTACTTC.

The chain couples TRBV2 to TRBJ2-7; TRBD1 agrees at 8 bases. Unmatched junction bases numbered 9, after V lost 7 bases and J lost 7 bases. Germline V gene sequence: CDR1 SNHLY, CDR2 FYNNEI. The CDR3 covers 13 residues. CDR3 DNA sequence: TGTGCCAGCACCTATAGGACAGGGAAAGAGCAGTACTTC. Encoded protein: CASTYRTGKEQYF.

The V call is TRBV6-5, the J call TRBJ2-7; 13 nucleotides match TRBD2. The CDR3 is 14 amino acids. Germline lookup yields CDR1 MNHEY and CDR2 SVGAGI. V trimming: 6 bases; J trimming: 8 bases; junction bases outside the gene matches: 7. The CDR3 loop reads CASSPSGLAGKQYF. Written as DNA, the CDR3 is TGTGCCAGCAGCCCTTCGGGACTAGCGGGGAAGCAGTACTTC.

The rearrangement links TRBV7-9 to TRBJ2-7; the D is unclear. This CDR3 is 13 amino acids long. Trimming pared 1 base from V and 2 bases from J, leaving 6 bases between. Germline V gene lookup returns CDR1 SEHNR and CDR2 FQNEAQ (reference sequence). CDR3 DNA sequence: TGTGCCAGCAGCTTAGGGAATACCTACGAGCAGTACTTC. It encodes CASSLGNTYEQYF.

This chain uses TRBV5-1 with TRBJ2-5, with D unclear. V was trimmed by 2 bases and J by 1 base, leaving 0 bases between them. CDR3 size: 11 residues. Germline lookup yields CDR1 SGHRS and CDR2 YFSETQ. CDR3 protein: CASSFQETQYF. The DNA of the CDR3 is TGCGCCAGCAGCTTCCAAGAGACCCAGTACTTC. Looking up the rest from reference TRBV5-1 and TRBJ2-5 gives the full variable domain: KAGVTQTPRYLIKTRGQQVTLSCSPISGHRSVSWYQQTPGQGLQFLFEYFSETQRNKGNFPGRFSGRQFSNSRSEMNVSTLELGDSALYLCASSFQETQYFGPGTRLLVL.

CDR3 sequence (DNA): TGCGCCAGCAGTGAAGGCGGGAGGACCTCCTACGAGCAGTACTTC. It codes for CASSEGGRTSYEQYF. The chain combines TRBV10-1 with TRBJ2-7, with 8 bases identical to TRBD2. Looked up from germline, CDR1 is WNHNN and CDR2 is SYGVQD (reference sequence). V shed 3 bases and J 0 bases; nucleotides not matched to a gene: 4. The CDR3 length is 15 residues.

This chain uses TRBV19 with TRBJ2-1; 12 bases are a match to TRBD2. This CDR3 is 15 amino acids long. The trim removed 6 bases at V and 8 bases at J, leaving 8 bases unmatched. Germline CDR1 reads LNHDA; CDR2 reads SQIVND (reference sequence). The CDR3 protein is CASSSGLAGGDEQFF. As DNA, the CDR3 is TGTGCCAGTAGCTCGGGGCTAGCGGGAGGGGATGAGCAGTTCTTC.

This clone appeared a single time. The rearrangement uses TRBV5-1 and TRBJ1-1; TRBD1 matches 7 bases. The CDR3 length is 15 residues. With 4 bases clipped from V and 0 bases from J, the junction kept 6 bases outside the gene matches. Germline loops: CDR1 SGHRS, CDR2 YFSETQ. The CDR3 here is CASSGMGQMNTEAFF. Here the CDR3 DNA reads TGCGCCAGCAGCGGAATGGGACAGATGAACACTGAAGCTTTCTTT.

The chain links TRBV7-2 to TRBJ1-5; TRBD1 is a possible D gene (6 bases). The V gene lost 5 bases and the J gene lost 3 bases, with 14 bases spanning the gap. Germline CDR1 SGHTA, CDR2 FQGNSA. The CDR3 loop spans 15 amino acids. The CDR3 spells CASSAKTGSNQPQHF. In DNA form, the CDR3 reads TGTGCCAGCAGCGCCAAGACAGGTTCCAATCAGCCCCAGCATTTT. Combining the CDR3 with reference TRBV7-2 and TRBJ1-5 gives the whole variable domain GAGVSQSPSNKVTEKGKDVELRCDPISGHTALYWYRQSLGQGLEFLIYFQGNSAPDKSGLPSDRFSAERTGGSVSTLTIQRTQQEDSAVYLCASSAKTGSNQPQHFGDGTRLSIL.

This clone showed up just once. The chain joins TRBV2 to TRBJ2-5; 11 bases are shared with TRBD2. Germline V CDR1 and CDR2: SNHLY, FYNNEI. The junction had 8 bases not matched to a gene; V was cut back by 6 bases and J by 5 bases. There are 15 residues in the CDR3. The CDR3 bases are TGTGCCAGCAGCCCCTTAGCGGGGGGGCAGGAGACCCAGTACTTC. Encoded protein: CASSPLAGGQETQYF.

The chain is built from TRBV6-5 and TRBJ2-2; D remains ambiguous. This CDR3 is built from 12 residues. Germline CDR1 is MNHEY and CDR2 is SVGAGI. The V and J ends lost 7 bases and 5 bases respectively, with 8 bases between them. CDR3 loop: CASTQTTGELFF. The CDR3 DNA reads TGTGCCAGCACCCAGACAACCGGGGAGCTGTTTTTT.

The sample holds a few counts of this clone. The V call is TRBV19, the J call TRBJ1-5, with 8 bases matching TRBD1. CDR1 is LNHDA, CDR2 SQIVND, per germline (reference sequence). V dropped 3 bases and J dropped 4; count of bases not matched to a gene: 5. The CDR3 runs to 15 residues. For the CDR3, the DNA is TGTGCCAGTAGTATGGACAGGGAAGTTAATCAGCCCCAGCATTTT. Its protein is CASSMDREVNQPQHF.

The J gene is TRBJ1-2, the V gene TRBV27, with a weak D call TRBD1 (6 bases). Germline assignment: CDR1 MNHEY and CDR2 SMNVEV (reference sequence). The CDR3 consists of 15 residues. Trimming took 2 bases from V and 6 from J, leaving 16 bases between them. CDR3 sequence: CASSLKRGVPHGYTF. The CDR3 region has the DNA TGTGCCAGCAGTTTAAAGAGGGGGGTTCCTCATGGCTACACCTTC.

V gene TRBV7-2 combines with J gene TRBJ1-2; 7 nucleotides align to TRBD1. Germline CDR1 and CDR2: SGHTA and FQGNSA. The CDR3 runs 14 residues. Losses at the gene ends were 4 bases for V and 2 bases for J; bases not matched to a gene: 4. In DNA, the CDR3 is TGTGCCAGCAGCTCGGGACAGACAAACTATGGCTACACCTTC. Its protein product is CASSSGQTNYGYTF.

This clone has more than one count but fewer than ten. CDR3 coding DNA: TGTGCCAGCGGGAAAAGGGAGCTGTTTTTT. This sequence encodes CASGKRELFF. The chain links TRBV5-8 to TRBJ2-2; no firm D call. CDR1 and CDR2 from the germline V gene are SGHTS and YDEGEE. V was trimmed by 7 bases and J by 9 bases, leaving 7 bases between them. The CDR3 length is 10 residues.

This clone was detected a few times. The CDR3 coding sequence is TGTGCTAGTGGTTTGGCTGCGGGATCCACAGATACGCAGTATTTT. Protein product: CASGLAAGSTDTQYF. The chain employs TRBV12-5 and TRBJ2-3; TRBD2 might be the D (6 bases). CDR3 length: 15 residues. The V gene's germline CDR1 is LGHNT and CDR2 FRNRAP. With 1 base removed from V and 2 bases from J, the gap between germline ends came to 10 bases. The full variable domain, in which reference TRBV12-5 and TRBJ2-3 provide the parts outside the CDR3, is DARVTQTPRHKVTEMGQEVTMRCQPILGHNTVFWYRQTMMQGLELLAYFRNRAPLDDSGMPKDRFSAEMPDATLATLKIQPSEPRDSAVYFCASGLAAGSTDTQYFGPGTRLTVL.

The V gene is TRBV6-6, the J gene TRBJ2-7; D unclear. V dropped 8 bases and J dropped 0 bases, with 17 bases sitting between them. CDR1 MNHNY and CDR2 SVGAGI come from the germline V gene (reference sequence). CDR3 size: 15 residues. In nucleotides, the CDR3 is TGTGCCAGCGGCTCCTCAGGCGGAAACTCCTACGAGCAGTACTTC. This encodes CASGSSGGNSYEQYF.

The chain links TRBV5-1 to TRBJ2-5; no clear D. V dropped 4 bases and J dropped 5 bases, with 12 bases sitting between them. CDR1 is SGHRS and CDR2 is YFSETQ in the germline V gene. This CDR3 comprises 13 residues. The CDR3 DNA reads TGCGCCAGCAGCCGAAAGGGCGTCGAGACCCAGTACTTC. Translated, it gives CASSRKGVETQYF.